This T cell receptor (beta chain) was documented in a study of cytomegalovirus exposure and HLA in healthy donors (dated by TCRdb to the late 2010s). Study-wide context: According to a later analysis, one platform produced both the 110 or so validation repertoires and the roughly 650 repertoires of the first cohort. To predict cytomegalovirus infection status, the study combined high-throughput TCR immunosequencing, statistical association of individual TCRs with disease status, and machine learning. A separate validation cohort of roughly 120 different subjects was used in addition to the roughly 720-subject first cohort. The aim of the study was to test whether cataloging public T cell receptors could identify signatures of past pathogen exposure.

A remark on this clone: The specificity of this receptor is unknown. The sample holds no much larger clone one base away, and base qualities are not on file.

CDR1 is given as MNHEY and CDR2 as SMNVEV, both from the germline V gene (reference sequence). The junction carries 20 bases between V and J, which are trimmed by 5 bases and 2 bases respectively. The CDR3 goes from the cysteine to the phenylalanine over 17 residues. Solely the CDR3 DNA is kept, with 51 bases framed from the first base. What the authors observed across the whole study: The study gave a list of roughly 150 TCR beta chains associated with cytomegalovirus. In a later analysis, TCRs clustered in the first cohort were found to also tend to co-occur in the 100 to 150 validation repertoires, with 90% to 95% of cluster scores above 0. A later analysis lacked HLA typing for the validation cohort, so it scored co-occurrence in that cohort across all 120 or so repertoires. It was suggested by the authors that the approach could potentially be generalized to other disease states and immunological phenotypes. While some public TCRs were present in many individuals, most TCR sequences turned up only very rarely across donors. Three of the identified cytomegalovirus-associated TCR beta chains were confirmed in vitro to be specific for cytomegalovirus antigens. The classifier was reported to diagnose cytomegalovirus status with high specificity and sensitivity in both the original and validation cohorts.

Donors formed part of the validation cohort, which comprised some 120 subjects and was distinct from the first cohort of roughly 600 subjects. Library creation used the immunoSEQ multiplex PCR assay. The source study handled its data this way. To diagnose cytomegalovirus status from the catalog of TCR beta chain sequences, a statistical classification framework was built. This is the immuneACCESS table as TCRdb keeps it, with only in-frame sequences that have V and J called. A part of the clones is gone; compared with another copy, unresolved V genes explain less than half, and the rest is unexplained. That table supplies the V and J calls and clone size; D and trimming were determined from the DNA. Recorded for this sample are about 140,000 clones; about nine tenths of them occurred a single time. Of the sample, less than 3.5% falls within the top ten clones.

The sequence is built from TRBV27 and TRBJ2-3, with a tentative D gene TRBD1 over 6 matching bases. Specimen: PBMCs. The sequence was collected from a man between 18 and 29 years old in good health and CMV-seronegative. The CDR3 in this case is CASSENKPGDTTDTQYF. The nucleotide sequence is TGTGCCAGCAGTGAGAACAAACCAGGGGACACCACAGATACGCAGTATTTT.